This is a list of T cell receptor beta chains from one sample in a study of blood T cell repertoires in COVID-19. Clones were sequenced by immunoSEQ multiplex PCR, and TCRdb holds only the in-frame ones, with some missing. Of about 98,000 clones listed, 84% were seen once; the top ten hold about a tenth. Sequencing was performed on peripheral blood. The receptor set was obtained from a man aged 35-49 years with active or convalescent COVID-19. Each CDR3 is given with its conserved first and last residue. D genes are given only for firm matches. The listing skips clone size in some rows; elsewhere it reads once, few, many or a size class.

j_call clone_size d_call v_call cdr3_nt cdr3_aa
TRBJ2-5 . TRBD2 TRBV6-5 TGTGCCAGCAGTTATACGTCTAGCGGGGGCCAAGAGACCCAGTACTTC CASSYTSSGGQETQYF
TRBJ2-3 few TRBD2 TRBV24-1 TGTGCCACCAGTGAGGGGACTAGCGGAGGAACGCAGTATTTT CATSEGTSGGTQYF
TRBJ2-5 once TRBD2 TRBV12-5 TGTGCTAGTGGTCGGGGGGGCCCATTAGAGACCCAGTACTTC CASGRGGPLETQYF
TRBJ2-7 . TRBD1 TRBV27 TGTGCCAGCAGTCACCGGGACAGGAGCTACGAGCAGTACTTC CASSHRDRSYEQYF
TRBJ2-7 . . TRBV6-5 TGTGCCAGCAGTTCGATTGAGCGGCCCTCCTACGAGCAGTACTTC CASSSIERPSYEQYF
TRBJ1-4 . . TRBV12-3/TRBV12-4 TGTGCCAGCAGTTTGCAGATAAATGAAAAACTGTTTTTT CASSLQINEKLFF
TRBJ2-2 . . TRBV9 TGTGCCAGCAGCGTAGACTTGCGAGTCACCGGGGAGCTGTTTTTT CASSVDLRVTGELFF
TRBJ2-4 . . TRBV2 TGTGCCAGCAGTAAATTGAACACACCGGCGGGCAAAAACATTCAGTACTTC CASSKLNTPAGKNIQYF
TRBJ1-3 . . TRBV5-6 TGTGCCAGCAGCTTGTACAACAGGGCTGGAAACACCATATATTTT CASSLYNRAGNTIYF
TRBJ1-1 once TRBD1 TRBV5-1 TGCGCCAGCAGCTTTGAGGGGGCGTCGAACACTGAAGCTTTCTTT CASSFEGASNTEAFF
TRBJ2-2 . . TRBV5-6 TGTGCCAGCAGGTACAGGGTGACCGGGGAGCTGTTTTTT CASRYRVTGELFF
TRBJ2-3 . . TRBV27 TGTGCCAGCAGTTCCCGTCTACTCGGCACAGATACGCAGTATTTT CASSSRLLGTDTQYF
TRBJ2-2 . . TRBV5-6 TGTGCCAGCAGCTTGGTCCCCTCTAACACCGGGGAGCTGTTTTTT CASSLVPSNTGELFF
TRBJ1-2 . . TRBV12-3/TRBV12-4 TGTGCCAGCATACCTCTAGCTAACTATGGCTACACCTTC CASIPLANYGYTF
TRBJ1-5 . . TRBV13 TGTGCCAGCAGCCTCGGGGTAAAGAGTCAGCCCCAGCATTTT CASSLGVKSQPQHF
TRBJ1-5 . . TRBV12-5 TGTGCTAGTGGTTTTGGGGGCATGGATCAGCCCCAGCATTTT CASGFGGMDQPQHF
TRBJ2-1 once TRBD2 TRBV5-1 TGCGCCAGCGGCCTTACAGCGGGGGGGAATGAGCAGTTCTTC CASGLTAGGNEQFF
TRBJ1-2 . . TRBV5-1 TGCGCCAGCAGCTTGGCGGGTTATGGCTACACCTTC CASSLAGYGYTF
TRBJ2-1 . TRBD1 TRBV6-2/TRBV6-3 TGTGCCAGCAGTTACCGTACCGGGACAGGGGGTTTGGATGAGCAGTTCTTC CASSYRTGTGGLDEQFF
TRBJ2-3 . . TRBV29-1 TGCAGCGTCGCTATATCGGTCTTCACAGATACGCAGTATTTT CSVAISVFTDTQYF
TRBJ2-2 . TRBD2 TRBV5-1 TGCGCCAGCAGGACTAGCGGGGGGCTCACCACCGGGGAGCTGTTTTTT CASRTSGGLTTGELFF
TRBJ1-1 . . TRBV15 TGTGCCACCAGCAGAGAACGGTCTGAAGCTTTCTTT CATSRERSEAFF
TRBJ2-2 . . TRBV5-4 TGTGCCAGCAGCTTGGGCCAGAAGAACACCGGGGAGCTGTTTTTT CASSLGQKNTGELFF
TRBJ1-1 . . TRBV27 TGTGCCAGCCGAGGCTTCCTCACTGAAGCTTTCTTT CASRGFLTEAFF
TRBJ2-7 . TRBD2 TRBV3-1/TRBV3-2 TGTGCCAGCAGTTTGAGCGGGGGGTCCTACGAGCAGTACTTC CASSLSGGSYEQYF
TRBJ1-2 . TRBD1 TRBV27 TGTGCCAGCAGTGCGACAGGGGTTCATGGCTACACCTTC CASSATGVHGYTF
TRBJ1-2 . TRBD1 TRBV3-1/TRBV3-2 TGTGCCAGCAGCCAAGGAGACAGGGTGGGCTATGGCTACACCTTC CASSQGDRVGYGYTF
TRBJ1-6 once TRBD1 TRBV5-4 TGTGCCAGCAGGGTCGGGACAGATAATTCACCCCTCCACTTT CASRVGTDNSPLHF
TRBJ1-2 . TRBD1 TRBV28 TGTGCCAGCAGGGCGGGACAGACCTATGGCTACACCTTC CASRAGQTYGYTF
TRBJ1-5 few . TRBV4-3 TGCGCCAGCAGCCAAGAAAGAGGGCAGCCCCAGCATTTT CASSQERGQPQHF
TRBJ2-5 . TRBD2 TRBV10-3 TGTGCCATCAGTGCGGGGGGGCCAGAGACCCAGTACTTC CAISAGGPETQYF
TRBJ2-1 . TRBD1 TRBV27 TGTGCCAGCAGTTTACCGGACAGGGGTCGAGAGCAGTTCTTC CASSLPDRGREQFF
TRBJ2-7 many . TRBV5-1 TGCGCCAGCAGCCCGGGGGGGACAGGGCACTACGAGCAGTACTTC CASSPGGTGHYEQYF
TRBJ2-3 . TRBD2 TRBV27 TGTGCCAGCAGTTTGACGGTTCACGGGGGGAGAACAGATACGCAGTATTTT CASSLTVHGGRTDTQYF
TRBJ1-6 . TRBD1 TRBV9 TGTGCCAGCAGAGGACAGGGAAATAATTCACCCCTCCACTTT CASRGQGNNSPLHF
TRBJ2-5 . TRBD2 TRBV6-5 TGTGCCAGCGACGGCGGGGGGGCCGGGGAGACCCAGTACTTC CASDGGGAGETQYF
TRBJ2-3 . . TRBV12-5 TGTGCTAGTGGTTCCTCCCCGGAGGATACGCAGTATTTT CASGSSPEDTQYF
TRBJ1-2 . . TRBV30 TGTGCCTGGAGTGTAGCGGTTAACTATGGCTACACCTTC CAWSVAVNYGYTF
TRBJ2-7 . . TRBV2 TGTGCCAGCAGTGAAAACGGCAGGGCCAGCTCCTACGAGCAGTACTTC CASSENGRASSYEQYF
TRBJ2-7 . TRBD1 TRBV5-5 TGTGCCAGCAGCTTGGAAGGGGGCCTTCGCTACGAGCAGTACTTC CASSLEGGLRYEQYF
TRBJ2-6 . TRBD1 TRBV5-6 TGTGCCAGCAGCCGACAGGGGTCTGGGGCCAACGTCCTGACTTTC CASSRQGSGANVLTF
TRBJ2-1 . . TRBV11-2 TGTGCCAGCAGCATCCGATTCCAGGGAAATGAGCAGTTCTTC CASSIRFQGNEQFF
TRBJ1-6 . . TRBV27 TGTGCCAGCAGTAAAGGGGAGGTCTATAATTCACCCCTCCACTTT CASSKGEVYNSPLHF
TRBJ2-7 . . TRBV3-1/TRBV3-2 TGTGCCAGCAGCTTAAGGGGTAGAGATGGAGAGCAGTACTTC CASSLRGRDGEQYF